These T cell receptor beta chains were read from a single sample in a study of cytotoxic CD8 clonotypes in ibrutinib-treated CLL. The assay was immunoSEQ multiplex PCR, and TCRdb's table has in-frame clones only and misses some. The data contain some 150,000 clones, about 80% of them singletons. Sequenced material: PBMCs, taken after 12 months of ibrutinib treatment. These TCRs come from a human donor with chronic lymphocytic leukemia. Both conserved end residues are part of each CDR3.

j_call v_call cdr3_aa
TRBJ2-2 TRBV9 CASSVVPAVTGELFF
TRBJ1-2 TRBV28 CASSLDRNYGYTF
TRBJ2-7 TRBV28 CASSSGSSYEQYF
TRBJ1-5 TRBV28 CASGFLEFQPQHF
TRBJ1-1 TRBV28 CASSALTLPMNTEAFF
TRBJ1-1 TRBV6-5 CASRAETGAFF
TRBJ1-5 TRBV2 CASSESTGPGQPQHF
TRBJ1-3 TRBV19 CATQTGDGNTIYF
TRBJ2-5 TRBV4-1 CASSQDYRILAGALGETQYF
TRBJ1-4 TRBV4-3 CASSQDSPGGHEKLFF
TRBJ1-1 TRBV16 CASRGQNTEAFF
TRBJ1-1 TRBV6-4 CASSKVADTEAFF
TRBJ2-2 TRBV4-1 CASSQISTGELFF
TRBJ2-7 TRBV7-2 CASSFYYEQYF
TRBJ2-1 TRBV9 CASSASLRNAGNEQFF
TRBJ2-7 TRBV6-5 CASTLTVGYEQYF
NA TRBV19 CASSIGSESYEQYF
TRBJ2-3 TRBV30 CAWSVLWTSGSADTQYF
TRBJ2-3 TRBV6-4 CASSAEGGGTDTQYF
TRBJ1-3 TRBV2 CASSAGRGTSGNTIYF
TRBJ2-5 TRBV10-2 CASSARGETQYF
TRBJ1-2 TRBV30 CAWGSSRLGGNYGYTF
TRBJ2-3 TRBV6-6 CASSLQGGTTDTQYF
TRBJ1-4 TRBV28 CASSPSRTGPWEKLFF
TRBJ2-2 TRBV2 CASTSGRIRKELFF
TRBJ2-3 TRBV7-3 CASSLVKRTDTQYF
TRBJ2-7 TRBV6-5 CASSKLTGAYEQYF
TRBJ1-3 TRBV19 CASSKGVNSGNTIYF
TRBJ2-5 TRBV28 CATLLGFQETQYF
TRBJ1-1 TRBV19 CASSETGMNTEAFF
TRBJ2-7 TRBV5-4 CASSRGGGSYEQYF
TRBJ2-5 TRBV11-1 CASSTRGSGTQYF
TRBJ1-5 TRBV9 CASSVGVGAHQPQHF
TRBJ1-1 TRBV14 CASSRYRGTEAFF
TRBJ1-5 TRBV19 CASSMVNRGSEPQHF
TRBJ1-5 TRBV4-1 CASSHGANQPQHF
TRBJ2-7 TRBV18 CASSPAELAGGPFDEQYF
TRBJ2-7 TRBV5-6 CASSLVGTYEQYF
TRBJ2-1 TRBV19 CASSIWQGDNEQFF
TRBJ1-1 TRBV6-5 CASSYMYHTEAFF
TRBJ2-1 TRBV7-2 CASSLVSSGRAGFF
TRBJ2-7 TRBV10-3 CAISDGTGLFYEQYF
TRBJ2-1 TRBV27 CASSLGIGQEIF
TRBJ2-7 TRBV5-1 CASSLEGRALYEQYF
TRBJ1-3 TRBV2 CASSERVSGNTIYF
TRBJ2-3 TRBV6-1 CASSERGGADTQYF
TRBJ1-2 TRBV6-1 CASSEQGNYGYTF
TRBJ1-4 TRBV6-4 CASSDSKPGLFF
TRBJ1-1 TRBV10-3 CAIKGTGDSEAFF
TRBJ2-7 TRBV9 CASSVGTGGLYEQYF